This T cell receptor beta chain was captured in a study of PD-1 blockade in classical Hodgkin lymphoma. The study's findings and limits: Still unresolved is the cause of the repertoire differences, which may be disease activity or prior therapy. In newly diagnosed patients, baseline TCR diversity was reportedly below that of healthy donors.

Time point: newly diagnosed, previously untreated cHL patient sample. Magnetic negative selection served to purify CD4+ T cells out of PBMCs that had been thawed. PBMCs representing newly diagnosed, untreated classical Hodgkin lymphoma functioned as the comparison. This clone was observed a few times. Its cognate antigen is unknown. Assay used: immunoSEQ multiplex PCR; TCRdb lists only in-frame clones, some missing. Here the sample spans 25,000 to 30,000 clones, 89% being singletons. Deletions cut 1 base from V and 2 bases from J, with 9 bases between. This CDR3 has 14 amino acids. The germline V gene has CDR1 MNHEY and CDR2 SMNVEV (reference sequence).

The V call is TRBV27, the J call TRBJ2-7, with D possibly TRBD2 on 5 matching bases. This clonotype originated in a human donor with classical Hodgkin lymphoma. Source material: CD4+ T cells from blood. The DNA for the CDR3 is TGTGCCAGCAGTTTATTCGCCGGGGCCTACGAGCAGTACTTC. The encoded protein is CASSLFAGAYEQYF.